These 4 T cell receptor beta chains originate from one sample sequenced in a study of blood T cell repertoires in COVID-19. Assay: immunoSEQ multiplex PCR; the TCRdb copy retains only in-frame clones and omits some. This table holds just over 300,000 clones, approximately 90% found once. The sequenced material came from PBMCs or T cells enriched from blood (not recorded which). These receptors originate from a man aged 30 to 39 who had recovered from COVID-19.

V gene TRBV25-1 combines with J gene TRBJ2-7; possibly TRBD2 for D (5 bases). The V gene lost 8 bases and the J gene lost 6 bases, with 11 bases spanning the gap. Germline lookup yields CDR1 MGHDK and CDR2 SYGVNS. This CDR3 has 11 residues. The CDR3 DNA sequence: TGTGCCAGCCGTCTAGCACTCGAGCAGTACTTC. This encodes CASRLALEQYF.

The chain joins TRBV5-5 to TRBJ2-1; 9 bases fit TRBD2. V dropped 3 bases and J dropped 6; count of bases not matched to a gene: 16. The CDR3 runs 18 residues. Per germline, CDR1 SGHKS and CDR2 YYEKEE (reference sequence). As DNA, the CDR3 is TGTGCCAGCAGCTCTCTCTCCGGGCGGGGGGGACCTCGCAATGAGCAGTTCTTC. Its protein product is CASSSLSGRGGPRNEQFF.

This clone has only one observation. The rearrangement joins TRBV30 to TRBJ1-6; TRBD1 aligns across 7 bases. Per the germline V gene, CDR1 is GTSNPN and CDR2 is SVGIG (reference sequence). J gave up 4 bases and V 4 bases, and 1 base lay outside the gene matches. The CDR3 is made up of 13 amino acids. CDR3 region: CAWKGQYNSPLHF. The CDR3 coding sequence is TGTGCCTGGAAGGGACAGTATAATTCACCCCTCCACTTT.

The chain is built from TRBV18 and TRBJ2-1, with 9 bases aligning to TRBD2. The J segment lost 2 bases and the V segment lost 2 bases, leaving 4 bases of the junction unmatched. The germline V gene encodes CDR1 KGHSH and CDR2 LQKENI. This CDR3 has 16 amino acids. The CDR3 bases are TGTGCCAGCTCACCAACGACTAGCGGCCCCTACAATGAGCAGTTCTTC. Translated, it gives CASSPTTSGPYNEQFF.